This TCR beta chain was sequenced during a study of blood T cell repertoires in COVID-19. In terms of age and location, participants ranged from about 18 to 100 years and lived in fewer than 30 US areas. Resolution of symptoms, clearance, or two negative PCRs was present in recovered Cohort 3 donors. Under the authors' procedure: It was from reference gene primer amplification that nucleated cell counts were estimated. Clones were read by immunoSEQ multiplex PCR, and TCRdb kept only the in-frame ones, dropping some. V, J and clone size were drawn from that table, and D and trimming were deduced from the DNA. The sample carries approximately 200,000 clones, about 84% recorded once. V dropped 5 bases and J dropped 6; count of bases not matched to a gene: 6. The CDR3 is made up of 15 amino acids. Looked up from germline, CDR1 is LGHDT and CDR2 is YNNKEL (reference sequence).

The source of this sequence is a man aged 60 to 69 who had recovered from COVID-19. This rearrangement joins TRBV3-1 (or the pseudogene TRBV3-2) to TRBJ2-2; the match to TRBD1 covers 10 bases. Source material: PBMCs or T cells enriched from blood (not recorded which). As DNA, the CDR3 is TGTGCCAGCAGCACTCGACAGGGGGCGGCCGGGGAGCTGTTTTTT. It yields the protein CASSTRQGAAGELFF.